This paragraph covers one TCR beta chain sequence. Its antigen remains unknown. The sample belongs to a study of graft-versus-host responses after intestinal transplantation. About the study: The recipients all started with anti-thymocyte globulin induction and then took tacrolimus and steroids for around three years.

Trimming took 4 bases from V and 3 from J, leaving 18 bases between them. Germline V gives CDR1 MNHEY, CDR2 SVGAGI. This CDR3 region has 16 residues. Assay: immunoSEQ multiplex PCR; the TCRdb copy retains only in-frame clones and omits some. The sample includes about 100,000 clones, about 90% of them seen just once. Study-level findings and limits: Early post-transplant declines in HvG were associated with peak levels of circulating GvH clones. Present in recipient marrow, GvH clones included some that appeared first in ileum or blood.

The chain carries TRBV6-5 and TRBJ2-5; tentative D call: TRBD1 (6 bases). The receptor was isolated from a human donor who was the organ donor for an intestinal transplant. The material was unstimulated CD4+ T cells sorted from spleen or lymph node cells, obtained before transplant. CDR3 amino acids: CASSSLTFRTEETQYF. CDR3 in DNA: TGTGCCAGCAGTTCGCTGACCTTTCGGACAGAAGAGACCCAGTACTTC.